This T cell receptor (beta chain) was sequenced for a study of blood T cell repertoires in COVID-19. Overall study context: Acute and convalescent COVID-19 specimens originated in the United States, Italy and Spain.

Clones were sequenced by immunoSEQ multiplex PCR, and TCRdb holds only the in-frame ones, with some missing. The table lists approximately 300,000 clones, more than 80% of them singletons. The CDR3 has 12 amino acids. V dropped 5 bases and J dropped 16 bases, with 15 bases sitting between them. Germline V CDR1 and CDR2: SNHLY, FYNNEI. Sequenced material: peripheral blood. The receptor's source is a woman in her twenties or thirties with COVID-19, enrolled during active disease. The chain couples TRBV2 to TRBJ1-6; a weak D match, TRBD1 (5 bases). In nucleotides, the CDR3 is TGTGCCAGCAGTCAAACTTCGACAGTTCTCCACTTT. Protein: CASSQTSTVLHF.